Following are 27 T cell receptor beta chains from one sample sequenced in a study of blood T cells in healthy people across ages. The second PCR ran 7 to 11 cycles with a sample-barcoded 5' primer and J-beta primers. TCRdb passed the 5' RACE reads through MiXCR, listing each CDR3 protein once. The repertoire includes 800,000 or so distinct CDR3 sequences, roughly 25% of them detected once, and approximately 4% sits in the top ten. The sample was also linked to a second study, of T cells of mothers and their children.

Sequenced material: blood. These TCRs come from a boy between 10 and 17 years old in good health.

This clonotype was seen only a few times. The CDR3 end shows no conserved phenylalanine or tryptophan, and so a read error is likely. This sequence joins TRBV7-8 and TRBJ2-7; D possibly matches TRBD1 or TRBD2 (6 bases each). Germline V gene sequence: CDR1 SGHVS, CDR2 FQNEAQ. CDR3 length equals 16 residues. V was shortened by 1 base and J by 2 bases, with 15 bases between the two germline ends. CDR3: CASSLVSGDIPYEQYL. In DNA form, the CDR3 reads TGTGCCAGCAGCTTAGTCTCGGGGGACATTCCCTACGAGCAGTACCTC.

J is TRBJ2-2 and V is TRBV10-3, with TRBD1 matching 9 bases. The CDR3 spans 13 residues. V trimming: 5 bases; J trimming: 9 bases; junction bases outside the gene matches: 4. Germline V gene lookup returns CDR1 ENHRY and CDR2 SYGVKD. CDR3 region: CAISLQGARELFF. The CDR3 DNA is TGTGCCATCAGTTTACAGGGGGCGCGGGAGCTGTTTTTT.

Worth noting for this clonotype: The junction differs from germline at one of its ends, possibly a read error. V gene TRBV28 combines with J gene TRBJ1-1, with D tentatively TRBD1 (6 bases). This CDR3 has 14 amino acids. The germline V gene encodes CDR1 MDHEN and CDR2 SYDVKM. The CDR3 region has the DNA TGTGCCAGCAGTTCGGGACACCCGAACACTGTAGCTTTCTTT. Translating gives CASSSGHPNTVAFF.

The V gene is TRBV18, the J gene TRBJ2-2; no firm D call. With 1 base removed from V and 4 bases from J, the gap between germline ends came to 10 bases. The CDR3 has 15 residues. Germline V gene sequence: CDR1 KGHSH, CDR2 LQKENI. CDR3 nucleotides: TGTGCCAGCTCACCACTAGGCCAGTCCACCGGGGAGCTGTTTTTT. Translated: CASSPLGQSTGELFF.

The rearrangement joins TRBV7-8 to TRBJ1-5; D call uncertain. V lost 7 bases and J lost 4, with 17 bases in between. The CDR3 sequence is 15 residues long. Germline CDR1 reads SGHVS; CDR2 reads FQNEAQ. The CDR3 spells CASTTSGEHNQPQHF. DNA for the CDR3: TGTGCCAGCACTACTAGCGGGGAACATAATCAGCCCCAGCATTTT.

There are a few counts of this clonotype. This chain joins TRBV6-5 and TRBJ2-7; D perhaps matches TRBD2 (6 bases). V lost 2 bases and J lost 4, with 15 bases in between. Germline values: CDR1 MNHEY, CDR2 SVGAGI. The CDR3 has 15 amino acids. In nucleotides, the CDR3 is TGTGCCAGCAGTTACGAGGGAGGATTGCCATACGAGCAGTACTTC. Its protein product is CASSYEGGLPYEQYF.

This clonotype was seen many times. The V call is TRBV29-1, the J call TRBJ2-5, with 10 nucleotides matching TRBD1. The DNA end favors TRBJ2-7, so the J call may be wrong. This CDR3 contains 13 residues. CDR1 is SQVTM and CDR2 is ANQGSEA in the germline V gene. The CDR3 region has the DNA TGCAGCGCCGAGACAGGGGGCACCTACGAGCAGTACTTC. Translation gives CSAETGGTYEQYF.

This sequence joins TRBV12-3 or TRBV12-4 and TRBJ2-7; no reliable D call. V was pared by 1 base and J by 0 bases, with 10 bases between. This CDR3 is built from 15 residues. The CDR3 reads CASSLEPATSYEQYF. CDR3 DNA: TGTGCCAGCAGTTTAGAACCCGCTACCTCCTACGAGCAGTACTTC.

Only a few counts were recorded for this clonotype. This chain joins TRBV30 and TRBJ1-4; D unresolved. The CDR3 length is 13 residues. Germline V CDR1 and CDR2: GTSNPN, SVGIG (reference sequence). V lost 5 bases to trimming and J lost 0 bases, with 7 bases between them. The CDR3, as DNA: TGTGCCTGGTGGAGGGCAACTAATGAAAAACTGTTTTTT. This translates into CAWWRATNEKLFF. Using reference TRBV30 and TRBJ1-4 for the parts outside the CDR3, the full variable domain is SQTIHQWPATLVQPVGSPLSLECTVEGTSNPNLYWYRQAAGRGLQLLFYSVGIGQISSEVPQNLSASRPQDRQFILSSKKLLLSDSGFYLCAWWRATNEKLFFGSGTQLSVL.

This clonotype was counted ten times or more. This chain connects TRBV29-1 to TRBJ2-5; D not resolved. This CDR3 has 11 residues. V gave up 6 bases and J gave up 5 bases, with 10 bases separating them. Per the germline V gene, CDR1 is SQVTM and CDR2 is ANQGSEA. In nucleotides, the CDR3 is TGCAGCGTCCAAATATCGGAGACCCAGTACTTC. It specifies CSVQISETQYF.

V gene TRBV6-5 combines with J gene TRBJ2-5; TRBD2 matches 10 bases. This CDR3 is 14 amino acids long. Germline-derived CDR1 and CDR2 are MNHEY and SVGAGI. Unmatched junction bases numbered 0, after V lost 0 bases and J lost 5 bases. The CDR3: CASSYSTSGETQYF. CDR3 nucleotides: TGTGCCAGCAGTTACTCGACTAGCGGGGAGACCCAGTACTTC.

V usage is TRBV7-9 and J usage is TRBJ2-5, with unresolved D. The CDR3 is 15 amino acids. The germline CDR1 and CDR2 sequences are SEHNR and FQNEAQ (reference sequence). Trimming left V 0 bases short and J 5 bases short, with 13 bases between. The CDR3 is CASSLATWVQETQYF. The CDR3 DNA is TGTGCCAGCAGCTTAGCCACCTGGGTCCAGGAGACCCAGTACTTC.

This clonotype was counted between two and nine times. An end of the junction differs from the germline gene, which may be a read error. CDR3 region: CNAKLHPGQALVEQYF. The CDR3 DNA follows: TGCAATGCTAAACTGCACCCGGGACAGGCTCTCGTCGAGCAGTACTTC. The rearrangement links TRBV20-1 to TRBJ2-7; 8 bases are a match to TRBD1. Germline CDR1 reads DFQATT; CDR2 reads SNEGSKA (reference sequence). The CDR3 contains 16 residues.

The chain carries TRBV9 and TRBJ2-2; perhaps TRBD2 as D (5 bases). Trimming removed 0 bases from V and 4 bases from J, with 10 bases in between. Germline V gene lookup returns CDR1 SGDLS and CDR2 YYNGEE. This CDR3 is built from 15 residues. The CDR3 loop reads CASSVASSSTGELFF. CDR3 DNA: TGTGCCAGCAGCGTAGCTTCTAGCAGCACCGGGGAGCTGTTTTTT.

About this clonotype: At one of its ends the junction is not consistent with the germline gene, which may arise from a read error. This chain joins TRBV7-7 and TRBJ2-1; D not certain. CDR3 length: 15 residues. Germline CDR1 reads SSHAT; CDR2 reads FNYEAQ (reference sequence). As DNA, the CDR3 is TGTGCTAGCAGCTTAGCCTTCTCATCCTTCAATGAGCAGTTCTTC. Its protein product is CASSLAFSSFNEQFF.

The chain has TRBV29-1 and TRBJ1-1, with TRBD1 matching over 10 bases. The CDR3 is made up of 12 amino acids. In germline, CDR1 is SQVTM, CDR2 ANQGSEA. J gave up 11 bases and V 6 bases, and 9 bases lay outside the gene matches. CDR3 nucleotides: TGCAGCGTACCCCAGGGGACAGGGGCGGCTTTCTTT. The encoded protein is CSVPQGTGAAFF. Drawing the rest from reference TRBV29-1 and TRBJ1-1, the complete variable domain is SAVISQKPSRDICQRGTSLTIQCQVDSQVTMMFWYRQQPGQSLTLIATANQGSEATYESGFVIDKFPISRPNLTFSTLTVSNMSPEDSSIYLCSVPQGTGAAFFGQGTRLTVV.

This sequence joins TRBV5-1 and TRBJ2-3; 7 nucleotides agree with TRBD2. The CDR3 totals 15 residues. V shed 3 bases and J 6 bases; nucleotides not matched to a gene: 10. Germline V gives CDR1 SGHRS, CDR2 YFSETQ. The CDR3 nucleotides are TGCGCCAGCAGCTATGGGACTAACGCCCTTGATACGCAGTATTTT. Its protein product is CASSYGTNALDTQYF.

This clonotype was counted between two and nine times. This rearrangement joins TRBV20-1 to TRBJ2-7; D is perhaps TRBD2 (5 bases). V was shortened by 5 bases and J by 2 bases, with 16 bases between the two germline ends. Germline V CDR1 and CDR2: DFQATT, SNEGSKA (reference sequence). The CDR3 contains 14 residues. CDR3 region: CSAPSRFGPYEQYF. The CDR3 DNA sequence: TGCAGTGCTCCTAGCCGATTCGGGCCCTACGAGCAGTACTTC.

V is TRBV12-3 or TRBV12-4 and J is TRBJ1-1; D is possibly TRBD1 (6 bases). Trimming stripped 8 bases from V and 5 bases from J, with 18 bases between. The CDR3 spans 14 residues. In DNA, the CDR3 is TGTGCCAGCTTAGGGGGATCAGGTGGGACTGAAGCTTTCTTT. Translated: CASLGGSGGTEAFF.

This clonotype has more than one count but fewer than ten. This CDR3 reads CSVRIAKNIQYF. DNA for the CDR3: TGCAGTGTGCGGATAGCCAAAAACATTCAGTACTTC. This chain joins TRBV20-1 and TRBJ2-4; D unclear. Trimming shortened V by 7 bases and J by 0 bases, and 7 bases separated the two germline ends. Per germline, CDR1 DFQATT and CDR2 SNEGSKA (reference sequence). CDR3 size: 12 residues.

This clonotype has a handful of counts. This chain joins TRBV28 and TRBJ2-5; TRBD1 aligns across 7 bases. The J call is in doubt because the DNA end fits TRBJ2-7 better. The CDR3 extends over 14 amino acids. Germline CDR1 is MDHEN and CDR2 is SYDVKM. The CDR3 loop is CASSSGTVHGEQYF. CDR3 DNA: TGTGCCAGCAGTTCCGGGACAGTTCACGGCGAGCAGTACTTC.

The V call is TRBV4-3, the J call TRBJ2-3, with D maybe TRBD2 (5 bases). Germline V gene lookup returns CDR1 LGHNA and CDR2 YSLEER. CDR3 length equals 15 residues. Trimming stripped 2 bases from V and 4 bases from J, with 13 bases between. The CDR3 DNA is TGCGCCAGCAGCCAAACCGGGAAATTGGCAGATACGCAGTATTTT. This sequence encodes CASSQTGKLADTQYF.

The chain is built from TRBV7-9 and TRBJ2-5; D possibly corresponds to TRBD1 (5 bases). Gene TRBJ2-1 matches the end of the DNA better, so the J call may be wrong. The CDR3 runs to 16 residues. Germline V gene lookup returns CDR1 SEHNR and CDR2 FQNEAQ (reference sequence). The CDR3 DNA sequence: TGTGCCAGCAGCTTACCGCAGGGAAGGGCCTACAATGAGCAGTTCTTC. Its protein is CASSLPQGRAYNEQFF.

About this clonotype itself: As the CDR3 is not closed by the conserved phenylalanine or tryptophan, this likely results from a read error. This chain connects TRBV20-1 to TRBJ2-3, with D perhaps matching TRBD2 (5 bases). The germline V gene has CDR1 DFQATT and CDR2 SNEGSKA (reference sequence). The length of the CDR3 is 13 residues. Trimming stripped 2 bases from V and 5 bases from J, with 11 bases between. The CDR3 here is CSARRGSGDTQYL. CDR3 sequence (DNA): TGCAGTGCTAGACGAGGGAGCGGAGATACGCAGTATCTT.

This chain's CDR3 is CASSYSRGGGADTQYF. The DNA of the CDR3 is TGTGCCAGCAGTTACTCGAGAGGGGGAGGGGCAGATACGCAGTATTTT. This chain joins TRBV6-5 and TRBJ2-3; D perhaps matches TRBD2 (7 bases). Germline CDR1 and CDR2: MNHEY and SVGAGI. V was cut by 0 bases and J by 4 bases, with 14 bases left in between. The CDR3 contains 16 residues.

This clonotype was found a few times. A read error may account for a junction end that differs from germline. V is TRBV11-2 and J is TRBJ2-5; perhaps TRBD2 as D (5 bases). The CDR3 totals 13 residues. CDR1 SGHAT and CDR2 FQNNGV come from the germline V gene. The CDR3 nucleotides are TGTGCCAGCAGCCTAGAGGGCCTAATGAAGGAGCGCTTC. As protein: CASSLEGLMKERF.

This clonotype was recorded at least ten times. This chain joins TRBV7-2 and TRBJ1-6; D perhaps matches TRBD1 (5 bases). V dropped 2 bases and J dropped 7 bases, with 9 bases sitting between them. Germline V gene lookup returns CDR1 SGHTA and CDR2 FQGNSA. The CDR3 consists of 14 residues. CDR3 sequence (DNA): TGTGCCAGCAGCTTATGGACACAGAATTCACCCCTCCACTTT. Translated, it gives CASSLWTQNSPLHF.